This is a list of T cell receptor beta chains from one sample in a study of cytomegalovirus exposure and HLA in healthy donors. Assay: immunoSEQ multiplex PCR; the TCRdb copy retains only in-frame clones and omits some. Among 110,000 to 150,000 clones listed, 76% were seen once. The sequencing input was PBMCs. All receptors derive from a woman aged 40 to 50 in good health and CMV-seronegative. Each CDR3 is given with its conserved first and last residue. A D gene is named only where the DNA matches it firmly. A clone size is listed for some rows: how often the clone was seen (once, few, many), or a class if it is expanded.

CDR3 protein | CDR3 DNA | V gene | clone size | D gene | J gene
CASSNQRGATGTQYF | TGTGCCAGCAGCAATCAGCGGGGGGCAACGGGGACCCAGTACTTC | TRBV5-6 | NA | TRBD2 | TRBJ2-5
CAWSVTWRETQYF | TGTGCCTGGAGTGTGACTTGGAGGGAGACCCAGTACTTC | TRBV30 | NA | NA | TRBJ2-5
CASSLISDQPQHF | TGTGCCAGCAGCCTCATATCGGATCAGCCCCAGCATTTT | TRBV5-8 | NA | NA | TRBJ1-5
CASSRYNEQFF | TGTGCCAGCAGCCGTTACAATGAGCAGTTCTTC | TRBV6-6 | NA | NA | TRBJ2-1
CATFLSGTRGEQYF | TGTGCCACCTTTCTTTCCGGGACAAGGGGAGAGCAGTACTTC | TRBV28 | NA | NA | TRBJ2-7
CASSYLMTGRFSNEQFF | TGTGCCAGCAGCTATCTTATGACAGGTAGATTTAGCAATGAGCAGTTCTTC | TRBV7-9 | NA | NA | TRBJ2-1
CASSLDIARGESYF | TGTGCCAGCAGCTTAGATATCGCGCGGGGAGAGTCGTATTTT | TRBV11-2 | NA | NA | TRBJ2-3
CASSLLLASNYGYTF | TGTGCCAGCAGCTTGCTTCTAGCAAGTAACTATGGCTACACCTTC | TRBV5-4 | NA | NA | TRBJ1-2
CASIPSGNTEAFF | TGTGCCAGCATCCCTAGTGGGAACACTGAAGCTTTCTTT | TRBV6-5 | NA | NA | TRBJ1-1
CASRGPPNYGYTF | TGTGCCAGCAGGGGGCCCCCGAACTATGGCTACACCTTC | TRBV6-1 | few | NA | TRBJ1-2
CASSVSGTSRDGGEQFF | TGCGCCAGCAGCGTCTCCGGGACTAGCAGGGACGGGGGTGAGCAGTTCTTC | TRBV5-1 | NA | TRBD2 | TRBJ2-1
CASSLTGEGYEQYF | TGCGCCAGCAGCTTGACAGGGGAAGGCTACGAGCAGTACTTC | TRBV5-1 | NA | TRBD1 | TRBJ2-7
CASSLGGGGTEAFF | TGTGCCAGCAGCTTGGGGGGGGGAGGCACTGAAGCTTTCTTT | TRBV5-4 | NA | NA | TRBJ1-1
CASSPSSGAYYEQYF | TGTGCCAGCAGTCCATCTAGCGGCGCCTACTACGAGCAGTACTTC | TRBV27 | NA | TRBD2 | TRBJ2-7